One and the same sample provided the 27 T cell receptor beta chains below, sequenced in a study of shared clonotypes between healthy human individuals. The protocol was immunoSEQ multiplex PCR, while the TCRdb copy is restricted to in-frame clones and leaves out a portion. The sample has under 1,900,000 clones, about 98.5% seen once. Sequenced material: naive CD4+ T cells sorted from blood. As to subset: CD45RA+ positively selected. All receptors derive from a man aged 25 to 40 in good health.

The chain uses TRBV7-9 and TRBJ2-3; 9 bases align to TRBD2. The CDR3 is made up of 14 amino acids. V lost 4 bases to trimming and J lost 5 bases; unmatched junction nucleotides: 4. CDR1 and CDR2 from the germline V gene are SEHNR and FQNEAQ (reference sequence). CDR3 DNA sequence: TGTGCCAGCAGCTCTATAGCGGGAGTAGATACGCAGTATTTT. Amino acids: CASSSIAGVDTQYF.

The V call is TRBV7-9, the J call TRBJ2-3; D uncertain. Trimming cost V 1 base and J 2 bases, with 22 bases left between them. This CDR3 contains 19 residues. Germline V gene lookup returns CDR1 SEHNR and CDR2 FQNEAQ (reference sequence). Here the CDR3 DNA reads TGTGCCAGCAGCTTAGTTCAGGTTTTCGTGGCGACGAACACAGATACGCAGTATTTT. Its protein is CASSLVQVFVATNTDTQYF.

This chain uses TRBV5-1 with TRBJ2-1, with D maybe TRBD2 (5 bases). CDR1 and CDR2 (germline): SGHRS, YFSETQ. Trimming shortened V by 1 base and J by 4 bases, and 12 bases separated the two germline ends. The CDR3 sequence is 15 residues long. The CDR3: CASSLRGRVYNEQFF. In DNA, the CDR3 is TGCGCCAGCAGCTTGCGGGGTCGGGTTTACAATGAGCAGTTCTTC. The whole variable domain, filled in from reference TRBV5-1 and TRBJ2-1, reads KAGVTQTPRYLIKTRGQQVTLSCSPISGHRSVSWYQQTPGQGLQFLFEYFSETQRNKGNFPGRFSGRQFSNSRSEMNVSTLELGDSALYLCASSLRGRVYNEQFFGPGTRLTVL.

CDR3 DNA sequence: TGTGCCAGCAGCTTAGATACAGGGCTCTACGAGCAGTACTTC. This codes for CASSLDTGLYEQYF. The genes are TRBV11-2 and TRBJ2-7; possible D gene TRBD1, 6 bases. CDR3 length equals 14 residues. Deletions cut 0 bases from V and 3 bases from J, with 9 bases between. Germline CDR1 and CDR2: SGHAT and FQNNGV.

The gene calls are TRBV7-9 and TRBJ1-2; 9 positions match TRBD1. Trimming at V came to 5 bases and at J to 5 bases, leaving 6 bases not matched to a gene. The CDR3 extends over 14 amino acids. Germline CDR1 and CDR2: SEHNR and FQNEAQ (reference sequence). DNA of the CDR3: TGTGCCAGCAGCCCTGGACAGGGGTGGTATGGCTACACCTTC. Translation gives CASSPGQGWYGYTF.

The CDR3 region is CASSRLGQGPLEKTFF. Written as DNA, the CDR3 is TGTGCCAGCAGCCGCCTGGGACAGGGGCCTCTCGAGAAAACTTTCTTT. The chain combines TRBV7-2 with TRBJ1-1; 10 bases are shared with TRBD1. V shed 5 bases and J 12 bases; nucleotides not matched to a gene: 18. Per the germline V gene, CDR1 is SGHTA and CDR2 is FQGNSA. The CDR3 runs to 16 residues. Supplemented by reference TRBV7-2 and TRBJ1-1, the full variable domain reads GAGVSQSPSNKVTEKGKDVELRCDPISGHTALYWYRQSLGQGLEFLIYFQGNSAPDKSGLPSDRFSAERTGGSVSTLTIQRTQQEDSAVYLCASSRLGQGPLEKTFFGQGTRLTVV.

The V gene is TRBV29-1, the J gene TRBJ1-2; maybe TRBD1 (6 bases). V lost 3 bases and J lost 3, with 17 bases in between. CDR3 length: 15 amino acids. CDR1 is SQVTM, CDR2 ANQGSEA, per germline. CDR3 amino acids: CSVDLGAGGDYGYTF. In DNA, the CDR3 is TGCAGCGTTGATCTGGGGGCCGGAGGGGACTATGGCTACACCTTC.

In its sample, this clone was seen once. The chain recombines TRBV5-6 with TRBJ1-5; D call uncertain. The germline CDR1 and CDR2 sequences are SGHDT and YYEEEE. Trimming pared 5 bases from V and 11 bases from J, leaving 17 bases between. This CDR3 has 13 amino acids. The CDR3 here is CASSSRRAGAQHF. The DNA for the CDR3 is TGTGCCAGCAGTTCCCGGCGGGCAGGTGCCCAGCATTTT. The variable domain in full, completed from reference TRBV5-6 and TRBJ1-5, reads DAGVTQSPTHLIKTRGQQVTLRCSPKSGHDTVSWYQQALGQGPQFIFQYYEEEERQRGNFPDRFSGHQFPNYSSELNVNALLLGDSALYLCASSSRRAGAQHFGDGTRLSIL.

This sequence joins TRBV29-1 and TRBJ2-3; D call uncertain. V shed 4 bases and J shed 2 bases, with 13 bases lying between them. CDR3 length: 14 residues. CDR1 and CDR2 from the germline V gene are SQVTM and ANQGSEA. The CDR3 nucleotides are TGCAGCGTTGTAAGGGTGCTAAACACAGATACGCAGTATTTT. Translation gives CSVVRVLNTDTQYF.

The CDR3 sequence is CAQKLAGVGEQFF. CDR3 nucleotides: TGTGCCCAGAAGCTAGCGGGAGTGGGTGAGCAGTTCTTC. The V and J genes are TRBV30 and TRBJ2-1; 10 nucleotides agree with TRBD2. The CDR3 loop spans 13 amino acids. J lost 9 bases, V lost 8 bases, and 10 bases had no gene match. CDR1 and CDR2 from the germline V gene are GTSNPN and SVGIG (reference sequence).

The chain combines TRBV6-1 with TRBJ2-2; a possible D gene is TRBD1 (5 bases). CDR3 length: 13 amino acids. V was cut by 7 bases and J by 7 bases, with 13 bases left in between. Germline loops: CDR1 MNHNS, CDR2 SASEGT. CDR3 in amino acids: CASKLGQGGELFF. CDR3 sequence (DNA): TGTGCCAGCAAATTGGGGCAGGGCGGGGAGCTGTTTTTT.

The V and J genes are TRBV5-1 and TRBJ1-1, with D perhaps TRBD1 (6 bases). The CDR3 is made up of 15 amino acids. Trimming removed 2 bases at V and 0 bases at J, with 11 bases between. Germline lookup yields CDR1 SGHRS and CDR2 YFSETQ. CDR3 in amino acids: CASSFVGGLNTEAFF. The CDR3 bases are TGCGCCAGCAGCTTTGTCGGGGGGCTGAACACTGAAGCTTTCTTT.

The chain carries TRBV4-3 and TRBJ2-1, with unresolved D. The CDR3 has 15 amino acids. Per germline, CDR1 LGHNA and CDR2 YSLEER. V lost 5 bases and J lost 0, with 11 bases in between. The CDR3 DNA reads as TGCGCCAGCAGCTCAAGACTGAACTCCTACAATGAGCAGTTCTTC. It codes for CASSSRLNSYNEQFF.

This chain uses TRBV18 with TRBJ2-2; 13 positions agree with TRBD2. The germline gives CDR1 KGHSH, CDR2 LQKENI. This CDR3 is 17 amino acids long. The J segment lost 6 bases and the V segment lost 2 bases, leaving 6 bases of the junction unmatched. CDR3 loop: CASSPRTSGSLAGELFF. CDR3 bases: TGTGCCAGCTCACCAAGGACTAGCGGGAGTTTGGCCGGGGAGCTGTTTTTT.

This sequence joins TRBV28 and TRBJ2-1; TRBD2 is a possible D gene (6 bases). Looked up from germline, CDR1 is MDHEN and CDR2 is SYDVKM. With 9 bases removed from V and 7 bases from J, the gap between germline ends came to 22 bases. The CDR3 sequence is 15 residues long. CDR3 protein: CASQFSGGGPNEQFF. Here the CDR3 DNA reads TGTGCCAGTCAATTTAGCGGCGGAGGGCCTAATGAGCAGTTCTTC.

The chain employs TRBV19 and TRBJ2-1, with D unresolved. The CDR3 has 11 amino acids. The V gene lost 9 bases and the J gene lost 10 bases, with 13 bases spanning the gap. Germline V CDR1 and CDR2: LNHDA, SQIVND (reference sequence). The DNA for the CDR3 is TGTGCCAGCTCACGTCGCCGGGAGCAGTTCTTC. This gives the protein CASSRRREQFF. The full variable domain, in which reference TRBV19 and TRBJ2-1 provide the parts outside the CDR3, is DGGITQSPKYLFRKEGQNVTLSCEQNLNHDAMYWYRQDPGQGLRLIYYSQIVNDFQKGDIAEGYSVSREKKESFPLTVTSAQKNPTAFYLCASSRRREQFFGPGTRLTVL.

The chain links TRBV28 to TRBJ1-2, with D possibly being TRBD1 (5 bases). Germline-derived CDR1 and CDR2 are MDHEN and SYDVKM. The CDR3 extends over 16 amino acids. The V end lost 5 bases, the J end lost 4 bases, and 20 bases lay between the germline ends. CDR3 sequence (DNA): TGTGCCAGCAGTCTCCCTTCCGGGGCGCCTGTCTATGGCTACACCTTC. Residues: CASSLPSGAPVYGYTF.

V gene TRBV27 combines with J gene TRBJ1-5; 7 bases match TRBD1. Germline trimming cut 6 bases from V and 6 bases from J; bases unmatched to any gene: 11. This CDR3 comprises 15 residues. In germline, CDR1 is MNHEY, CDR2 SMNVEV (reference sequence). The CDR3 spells CASSQSTGYLQPQHF. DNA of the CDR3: TGTGCCAGCAGCCAATCGACAGGGTATCTTCAGCCCCAGCATTTT.

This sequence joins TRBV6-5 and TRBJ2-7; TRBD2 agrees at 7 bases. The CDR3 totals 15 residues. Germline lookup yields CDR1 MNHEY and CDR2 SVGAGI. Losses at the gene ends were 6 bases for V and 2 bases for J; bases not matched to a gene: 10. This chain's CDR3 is CASSPGREWAYEQYF. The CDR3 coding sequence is TGTGCCAGCAGCCCGGGGCGGGAGTGGGCCTACGAGCAGTACTTC.

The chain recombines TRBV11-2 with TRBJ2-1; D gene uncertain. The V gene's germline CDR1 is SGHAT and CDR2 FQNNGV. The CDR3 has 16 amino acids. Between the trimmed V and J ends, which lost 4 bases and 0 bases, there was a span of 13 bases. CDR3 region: CASSYAPTSSYNEQFF. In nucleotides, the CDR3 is TGTGCCAGCAGCTACGCCCCTACGAGCTCCTACAATGAGCAGTTCTTC.

The CDR3 DNA reads TGTGCCAGCAGTTCCACCGGGACAACTTATGGCTACACCTTC. Amino acid sequence: CASSSTGTTYGYTF. J is TRBJ1-2 and V is TRBV27; D perhaps matches TRBD1 (6 bases). Germline V gene data show CDR1 as MNHEY and CDR2 as SMNVEV (reference sequence). The CDR3 length is 14 residues. V dropped 4 bases and J dropped 5 bases, with 14 bases sitting between them.

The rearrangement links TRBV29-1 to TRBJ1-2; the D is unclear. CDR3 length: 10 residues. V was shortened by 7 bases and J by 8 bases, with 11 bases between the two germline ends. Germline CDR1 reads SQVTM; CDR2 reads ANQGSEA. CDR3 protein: CSAMVGGYTF. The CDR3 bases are TGCAGCGCCATGGTTGGGGGCTACACCTTC.

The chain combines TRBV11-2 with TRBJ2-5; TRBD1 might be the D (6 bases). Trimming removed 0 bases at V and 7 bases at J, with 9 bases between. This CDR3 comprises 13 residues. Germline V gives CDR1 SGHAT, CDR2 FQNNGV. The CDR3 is CASSLEQQGTQYF. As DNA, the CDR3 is TGTGCCAGCAGCTTAGAACAACAGGGGACCCAGTACTTC.

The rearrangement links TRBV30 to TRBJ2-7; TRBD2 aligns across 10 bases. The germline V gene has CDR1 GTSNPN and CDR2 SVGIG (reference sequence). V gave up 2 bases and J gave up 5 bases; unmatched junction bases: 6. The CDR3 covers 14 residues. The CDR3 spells CAWSRTSGANEQYF. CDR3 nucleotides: TGTGCCTGGAGTCGTACTAGCGGGGCGAACGAGCAGTACTTC.

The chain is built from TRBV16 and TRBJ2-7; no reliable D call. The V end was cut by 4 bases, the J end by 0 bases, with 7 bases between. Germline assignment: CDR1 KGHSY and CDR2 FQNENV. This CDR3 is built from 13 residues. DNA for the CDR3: TGTGCCAGCAGCCGCGAGAGCTCCTACGAGCAGTACTTC. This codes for CASSRESSYEQYF.

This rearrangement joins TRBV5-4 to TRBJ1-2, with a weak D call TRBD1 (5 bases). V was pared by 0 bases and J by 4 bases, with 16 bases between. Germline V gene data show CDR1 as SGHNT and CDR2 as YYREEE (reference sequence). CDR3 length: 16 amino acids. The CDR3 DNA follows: TGTGCCAGCAGCTTGGAGCCGGGACGGCTAGTCTATGGCTACACCTTC. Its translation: CASSLEPGRLVYGYTF.

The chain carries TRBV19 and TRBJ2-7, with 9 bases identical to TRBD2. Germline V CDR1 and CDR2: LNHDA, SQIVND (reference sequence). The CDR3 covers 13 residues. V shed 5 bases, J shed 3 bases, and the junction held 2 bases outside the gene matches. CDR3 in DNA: TGTGCCAGTAGTCTTAGCGGGAGCTACGAGCAGTACTTC. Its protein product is CASSLSGSYEQYF.